Following are 21 T cell receptor beta chains from one sample sequenced in a study of identical twins. TCRdb passed the 5' RACE reads through MiXCR, listing each CDR3 protein once. The data hold around 1.7 million distinct CDR3 sequences, with roughly a third observed a single time. Sequencing was performed on cord blood. These receptors originate from a newborn girl in good health.

Only a few counts were recorded for this clonotype. The chain recombines TRBV14 with TRBJ2-1; D is unresolved. Germline CDR1 SGHDN, CDR2 FVKESK. The V and J ends lost 1 base and 7 bases respectively, with 5 bases between them. This CDR3 contains 12 residues. The CDR3 bases are TGTGCCAGCAGCCAAGCTAGGAATGAGCAGTTCTTC. Translating gives CASSQARNEQFF.

There are a few counts of this clonotype. This chain uses TRBV21-1 with TRBJ2-7; the D call of TRBD1 is as the table states it, not checked on the DNA. TRBV21-1 is a known pseudogene. This CDR3 is built from 14 residues. CDR3 protein: CASSRDSDWNEQYF. In DNA, the CDR3 is TGTGCCAGCAGCAGGGACAGCGACTGGAACGAGCAGTACTTC.

The rearrangement joins TRBV9 to TRBJ2-1; TRBD2 aligns across 10 bases. Germline values: CDR1 SGDLS, CDR2 YYNGEE. V shed 3 bases, J shed 5 bases, and the junction held 14 bases outside the gene matches. The CDR3 has 18 amino acids. CDR3 amino acids: CASSGRGEGLAAHNEQFF. As DNA, the CDR3 is TGTGCCAGCAGCGGAAGGGGAGAAGGACTAGCGGCACACAATGAGCAGTTCTTC. The whole variable domain, remainder taken from reference TRBV9 and TRBJ2-1, is DSGVTQTPKHLITATGQRVTLRCSPRSGDLSVYWYQQSLDQGLQFLIQYYNGEERAKGNILERFSAQQFPDLHSELNLSSLELGDSALYFCASSGRGEGLAAHNEQFFGPGTRLTVL.

Many counts were recorded for this clonotype. The chain employs TRBV12-3 or TRBV12-4 and TRBJ1-5; 9 nucleotides align to TRBD1. The CDR3 spans 13 residues. V lost 5 bases, J lost 5 bases, and 1 base stayed unmatched. The CDR3 reads CASSRTGDQPQHF. The CDR3 DNA is TGTGCCAGCAGTCGGACAGGGGATCAGCCCCAGCATTTT.

This chain links TRBV12-3 or TRBV12-4 with TRBJ2-4; TRBD1 is a possible D gene (6 bases). The last part of the DNA fits TRBJ2-7 better; the J call may be wrong. The CDR3 is 17 residues long. DNA for the CDR3: TGTGCCAGCGGCATCCTCAGGGGTCGCAAGGGGTCCTACGAGCAGTACTTC. This gives the protein CASGILRGRKGSYEQYF.

This clonotype has a handful of counts. The gene calls are TRBV5-1 and TRBJ2-1; TRBD2 matches at 13 bases. J gave up 1 base and V 0 bases, and 4 bases lay outside the gene matches. This CDR3 is 18 amino acids long. CDR1 is SGHRS, CDR2 YFSETQ, per germline. The CDR3 reads CASSLGLAGGWSYNEQFF. CDR3 DNA sequence: TGCGCCAGCAGCTTGGGACTAGCGGGGGGTTGGTCCTACAATGAGCAGTTCTTC. The variable domain in full, with the rest retrieved from reference TRBV5-1 and TRBJ2-1, is KAGVTQTPRYLIKTRGQQVTLSCSPISGHRSVSWYQQTPGQGLQFLFEYFSETQRNKGNFPGRFSGRQFSNSRSEMNVSTLELGDSALYLCASSLGLAGGWSYNEQFFGPGTRLTVL.

This clonotype showed up just a few times. The chain combines TRBV5-1 with TRBJ1-1; 8 bases are shared with TRBD1. CDR3 length: 16 amino acids. Germline lookup yields CDR1 SGHRS and CDR2 YFSETQ. V lost 0 bases and J lost 3; bases outside the gene matches: 7. The CDR3 is CASSLGWTGRDTEAFF. The CDR3 coding sequence is TGCGCCAGCAGCTTGGGATGGACAGGGAGGGACACTGAAGCTTTCTTT.

The chain is built from TRBV20-1 and TRBJ2-4; D not certain. Trimming took 5 bases from V and 0 from J, leaving 14 bases between them. Germline assignment: CDR1 DFQATT and CDR2 SNEGSKA (reference sequence). There are 15 residues in the CDR3. Here the CDR3 DNA reads TGCAGTGCTGGACCGTCAGTAACAGCCAAAAACATTCAGTACTTC. Translated, it gives CSAGPSVTAKNIQYF.

At least ten counts were recorded for this clonotype. CDR3 DNA: TGTGCCAGCAGTTTAAAAGGTCTCTACGAGCAGTACTTC. Protein product: CASSLKGLYEQYF. The chain is built from TRBV12-3 or TRBV12-4 and TRBJ2-7; no definite D call. This CDR3 region has 13 residues. The ends were cut back, 2 bases at V and 3 bases at J, with 8 bases in the middle.

This clonotype was seen more than once but under ten times. The gene calls are TRBV7-2 and TRBJ1-5, with 8 bases identical to TRBD1. Germline V CDR1 and CDR2: SGHTA, FQGNSA. V lost 5 bases and J lost 3; bases outside the gene matches: 3. This CDR3 comprises 14 residues. The CDR3 loop is CASSKGQVNQPQHF. In nucleotides, the CDR3 is TGTGCCAGCAGCAAGGGACAGGTCAATCAGCCCCAGCATTTT.

This chain uses TRBV20-1 with TRBJ2-5; D might be TRBD2 (6 bases). The CDR3 is 14 residues long. Deletions cut 1 base from V and 5 bases from J, with 14 bases between. Germline lookup yields CDR1 DFQATT and CDR2 SNEGSKA (reference sequence). As DNA, the CDR3 is TGCAGTGCTAGAGCTCCGACTAGTTCGGAGACCCAGTACTTC. As protein: CSARAPTSSETQYF.

This clonotype has more than one count but fewer than ten. The chain joins TRBV10-3 to TRBJ2-7; D gene ambiguous. Trimming took off 9 bases at V and 0 bases at J, with 9 bases between the two ends. Germline loops: CDR1 ENHRY, CDR2 SYGVKD. There are 12 residues in the CDR3. The CDR3 sequence: CAISTNSYEQYF. The CDR3 nucleotides are TGTGCCATTTCGACAAACTCCTACGAGCAGTACTTC.

The chain carries TRBV6-5 and TRBJ1-5; D is uncertain. Trimming removed 6 bases at V and 6 bases at J, with 18 bases between. The germline V gene has CDR1 MNHEY and CDR2 SVGAGI. The CDR3 totals 15 residues. The CDR3 sequence is CASRGGIKDSQPQHF. CDR3 bases: TGTGCCAGCAGGGGAGGAATCAAGGATAGTCAGCCCCAGCATTTT.

V gene TRBV5-6 combines with J gene TRBJ2-5; 8 bases align to TRBD1. Germline V CDR1 and CDR2: SGHDT, YYEEEE. V lost 2 bases and J lost 11; bases outside the gene matches: 11. This CDR3 comprises 14 residues. For the CDR3, the DNA is TGTGCCAGCAGCTTCTCCAGGGGGCCCAATGAGCAGTACTTC. Its translation: CASSFSRGPNEQYF.

This chain links TRBV20-1 with TRBJ2-5, with 8 positions matching TRBD2. This CDR3 is 17 amino acids long. J gave up 3 bases and V 1 base, and 13 bases lay outside the gene matches. Germline V gene sequence: CDR1 DFQATT, CDR2 SNEGSKA (reference sequence). CDR3 region: CSARGSILAGLKETQYF. The DNA of the CDR3 is TGCAGTGCTAGAGGGAGCATTTTAGCGGGGCTCAAAGAGACCCAGTACTTC.

The table lists this clonotype with a few counts. The chain combines TRBV5-1 with TRBJ2-7, with 9 nucleotides matching TRBD1. CDR1 SGHRS and CDR2 YFSETQ come from the germline V gene. The CDR3 runs to 12 residues. Trimming took 7 bases from V and 4 from J; bases not matched to a gene: 3. The CDR3 coding sequence is TGCGCCAGCTGGGACAGGGCATACGAGCAGTACTTC. Residues: CASWDRAYEQYF.

In its sample, this clonotype was seen a few times. V and J are TRBV5-6 and TRBJ1-5, with 7 bases identical to TRBD1. Trimming took 1 base from V and 4 from J; bases not matched to a gene: 5. This CDR3 is 15 amino acids long. The V gene's germline CDR1 is SGHDT and CDR2 YYEEEE. Here the CDR3 DNA reads TGTGCCAGCAGCTTGCCGGGACAGCGAAATCAGCCCCAGCATTTT. Protein sequence: CASSLPGQRNQPQHF.

V gene TRBV6-6 combines with J gene TRBJ1-5, with D maybe TRBD1 (5 bases). V lost 3 bases and J lost 5, with 17 bases in between. Looked up from germline, CDR1 is MNHNY and CDR2 is SVGAGI (reference sequence). The CDR3 extends over 16 amino acids. CDR3 DNA sequence: TGTGCCAGCAGTTATGATCAGACACGGGGCTATCAGCCCCAGCATTTT. Encoded protein: CASSYDQTRGYQPQHF.

The gene calls are TRBV29-1 and TRBJ1-4, with D unclear. The ends were cut back, 0 bases at V and 10 bases at J, with 9 bases in the middle. CDR1 and CDR2 from the germline V gene are SQVTM and ANQGSEA. The CDR3 spans 12 residues. Here the CDR3 reads CSVEEHDGKLFF. CDR3 bases: TGCAGCGTTGAAGAGCATGATGGAAAACTGTTTTTT.

The chain links TRBV20-1 to TRBJ2-7; possible D gene TRBD2, 6 bases. Between the trimmed V and J ends, which lost 0 bases and 3 bases, there was a span of 24 bases. The CDR3 extends over 18 amino acids. Germline CDR1 and CDR2: DFQATT and SNEGSKA (reference sequence). CDR3 amino acids: CSARDVPLPGRGNYEQYF. In DNA form, the CDR3 reads TGCAGTGCTAGAGATGTCCCCTTGCCCGGGAGAGGGAACTACGAGCAGTACTTC.

The chain is built from TRBV18 and TRBJ1-1, with 10 bases fitting TRBD1. Trimming removed 6 bases from V and 0 bases from J; junction bases left unmatched: 7. This CDR3 is 16 amino acids long. Looked up from germline, CDR1 is KGHSH and CDR2 is LQKENI. CDR3 protein: CASSWDRGYLNTEAFF. The CDR3 bases are TGTGCCAGCTCGTGGGACAGGGGATACTTGAACACTGAAGCTTTCTTT.